The entry below describes one T cell receptor beta chain. The limits of the CDR3 on the DNA are not certain, so only TCRdb's listed CDR3 is given. Germline-derived CDR1 and CDR2 are MRHNA and SNTAGT. The CDR3 has 16 residues if both end residues are counted. Assay used: immunoSEQ multiplex PCR; TCRdb lists only in-frame clones, some missing. The data contain over 45,000 clones, 92% of them singletons. This entry belongs to a study of T cell changes during pregnancy in multiple sclerosis. Sequencing used peripheral blood, obtained in the third trimester of pregnancy. This receptor was identified in a female donor with multiple sclerosis, enrolled in a pregnancy study. The rearrangement uses TRBV6-4 and TRBJ2-1; whether TRBD2, the table's D call, matches the DNA was not checked. The CDR3 spells CASSSSSGGTYNEQFF.